Below, one T cell receptor (beta chain) is given with its context. The CDR3 consists of 15 residues. V dropped 3 bases and J dropped 8; count of bases not matched to a gene: 10. Germline V gene sequence: CDR1 MRHNA, CDR2 SNTAGT. This sample is part of a study of blood T cell repertoires in COVID-19. Assay: immunoSEQ multiplex PCR; the TCRdb copy retains only in-frame clones and omits some. This sample has hundreds of thousands of clones; around 86% occur once, and the top ten carry more than 5%. The sequence was obtained from a woman aged 45-60 years with COVID-19, enrolled during active disease. The chain has TRBV6-4 and TRBJ1-2, with 9 bases identical to TRBD1. The sequencing input was peripheral blood. CDR3 in DNA: TGTGCCAGCAGTGAGATTTCTGGGACAGGGCAAGGCTACACCTTC. Protein sequence: CASSEISGTGQGYTF.